This T cell receptor beta chain was identified during a study of identical twins. The CDR3 contains 14 residues. V was shortened by 4 bases and J by 3 bases, with 13 bases between the two germline ends. MiXCR, applied by TCRdb to the 5' RACE reads, yields one record per CDR3 protein. The table lists about 570,000 distinct CDR3 sequences, roughly 9.9% of them singletons. This clonotype was seen many times. Another study also made use of these data, one on yellow fever vaccine responses in identical twins.

This chain uses TRBV12-3 or TRBV12-4 with TRBJ2-7; D perhaps matches TRBD2 (5 bases). This clonotype originated in a woman aged 18 to 35 in good health. The sample comprised PBMCs. The CDR3 DNA reads TGTGCCAGCAGTTCGACCGGACTCCACTACGAGCAGTACTTC. Amino acid sequence: CASSSTGLHYEQYF.